Following are 25 T cell receptor beta chains from one sample sequenced in a study of PD-1 blockade in classical Hodgkin lymphoma. TCRdb keeps only in-frame clones here, not all; method: immunoSEQ multiplex PCR. The repertoire consists of roughly 100,000 clones, with around nine tenths occurring once and the leading ten covering under 20%. The time point: cycle 4 day 1 (C4D1), after five to seven weeks of nivolumab. After autologous stem cell transplantation all patients relapsed, and prior brentuximab vedotin exposure differed between cohorts. This sample comprised peripheral blood mononuclear cells (PBMCs), obtained before the fourth cycle of nivolumab. The receptors were gathered from a human donor with classical Hodgkin lymphoma.

The chain links TRBV7-9 to TRBJ2-5; 7 nucleotides agree with TRBD1. V lost 4 bases to trimming and J lost 4 bases; unmatched junction nucleotides: 3. This CDR3 region has 13 residues. Per germline, CDR1 SEHNR and CDR2 FQNEAQ (reference sequence). The CDR3 protein is CASSSRGPETQYF. The CDR3 DNA sequence: TGTGCCAGCAGCTCGAGGGGGCCAGAGACCCAGTACTTC.

The chain employs TRBV5-1 and TRBJ2-1, with 7 bases aligning to TRBD2. Unmatched junction bases numbered 7, after V lost 5 bases and J lost 5 bases. The CDR3 contains 14 residues. Per germline, CDR1 SGHRS and CDR2 YFSETQ. CDR3 amino acids: CASSRLAEHNEQFF. The CDR3 DNA follows: TGCGCCAGCAGTAGGCTAGCGGAACACAATGAGCAGTTCTTC.

The CDR3 is CASSYQMDRLYGYTF. The DNA of the CDR3 is TGTGCCAGCAGTTACCAAATGGACAGACTCTATGGCTACACCTTC. The genes are TRBV6-5 and TRBJ1-2, with D perhaps matching TRBD1 (6 bases). This CDR3 region has 15 residues. Germline CDR1 is MNHEY and CDR2 is SVGAGI. The germline V and J ends were trimmed by 2 bases and 4 bases, with 14 bases remaining between them.

This chain joins TRBV4-2 and TRBJ2-5, with 8 bases that match TRBD2. Trimming removed 7 bases from V and 4 bases from J; junction bases left unmatched: 11. This CDR3 spans 15 amino acids. Germline assignment: CDR1 LGHNA and CDR2 YNFKEQ. CDR3 in amino acids: CASTPGGSLRETQYF. In DNA form, the CDR3 reads TGTGCCAGCACCCCGGGAGGGTCCCTCCGAGAGACCCAGTACTTC.

This chain links TRBV30 with TRBJ2-6; perhaps TRBD1 as D (5 bases). The V gene lost 4 bases and the J gene lost 4 bases, with 26 bases spanning the gap. This CDR3 is built from 19 residues. Per germline, CDR1 GTSNPN and CDR2 SVGIG (reference sequence). The CDR3 DNA reads TGTGCCTGGAACAAACAGGCAGGGTATCGAATCTCCGGGGCCAACGTCCTGACTTTC. Translating it yields CAWNKQAGYRISGANVLTF.

V is TRBV11-1 and J is TRBJ1-2; 9 bases are shared with TRBD1. The CDR3 consists of 14 residues. With V trimmed by 0 bases and J by 8 bases, 4 bases remained unmatched. Per the germline V gene, CDR1 is SGHAT and CDR2 is FQDESV (reference sequence). CDR3 region: CASSLARTGDGYTF. CDR3 nucleotides: TGTGCCAGCAGCTTAGCCCGGACAGGGGACGGCTACACCTTC.

This chain joins TRBV14 and TRBJ2-6; tentatively, D is TRBD1 (6 bases). The V and J ends lost 1 base and 3 bases respectively, with 13 bases between them. CDR1 and CDR2 (germline): SGHDN, FVKESK. This CDR3 comprises 17 residues. The chain's CDR3 is CASSQGMGADGANVLTF. The CDR3 nucleotides read TGTGCCAGCAGCCAAGGGATGGGGGCAGATGGGGCCAACGTCCTGACTTTC.

This rearrangement joins TRBV21-1 to TRBJ2-5; TRBD1 was called by the table and not checked on the DNA. TRBV21-1 is classified as a pseudogene. The CDR3 is 15 residues long. CDR3 bases: TGTGCCAGCAGCATAGGGACAGGGGGGCAAGAGACCCAGTACTTC. Amino acids: CASSIGTGGQETQYF.

The rearrangement joins TRBV19 to TRBJ2-1; 8 nucleotides align to TRBD1. J was trimmed by 6 bases and V by 5 bases; bases with no gene match: 12. The CDR3 contains 16 residues. The germline V gene encodes CDR1 LNHDA and CDR2 SQIVND (reference sequence). The CDR3 DNA is TGTGCCAGTAGTCCTCGTCCCGGGACAGGCGGCAATGAGCAGTTCTTC. It codes for CASSPRPGTGGNEQFF.

The chain couples TRBV6-5 to TRBJ1-5, with D unclear. V was clipped by 2 bases and J by 3 bases, with 8 bases between them. The CDR3 is 14 amino acids. The germline gives CDR1 MNHEY, CDR2 SVGAGI. The CDR3 here is CASSYRSPNQPQHF. The CDR3 nucleotides are TGTGCCAGCAGTTACCGTAGCCCCAATCAGCCCCAGCATTTT.

The chain carries TRBV11-1 and TRBJ2-2, with 8 bases matching TRBD1. Germline assignment: CDR1 SGHAT and CDR2 FQDESV (reference sequence). After removal of 5 bases from V and 0 bases from J, the junction contained 14 bases not matched to a gene. This CDR3 region has 19 residues. This CDR3 is CASSLGRAGGLPNTGELFF. The CDR3 bases are TGTGCCAGCAGCCTTGGTCGGGCAGGGGGCTTGCCGAACACCGGGGAGCTGTTTTTT. Combining the CDR3 with reference TRBV11-1 and TRBJ2-2 gives the whole variable domain EAEVAQSPRYKITEKSQAVAFWCDPISGHATLYWYRQILGQGPELLVQFQDESVVDDSQLPKDRFSAERLKGVDSTLKIQPAELGDSAMYLCASSLGRAGGLPNTGELFFGEGSRLTVL.

The rearrangement joins TRBV7-9 to TRBJ1-2; D gene ambiguous. The V and J ends lost 4 bases and 6 bases respectively, with 6 bases between them. From germline, CDR1 is SEHNR and CDR2 FQNEAQ (reference sequence). The CDR3 runs to 11 residues. The CDR3 DNA sequence: TGTGCCAGCAGCTCCCTCAATGGCTACACCTTC. Protein product: CASSSLNGYTF.

V is TRBV7-8 and J is TRBJ2-2; a possible D gene is TRBD1 (6 bases). V shed 4 bases and J shed 2 bases, with 11 bases lying between them. CDR1 SGHVS and CDR2 FQNEAQ come from the germline V gene. This CDR3 has 15 residues. The CDR3 region is CASSSRDKNTGELFF. The CDR3 DNA follows: TGTGCCAGCAGCTCCCGGGACAAAAACACCGGGGAGCTGTTTTTT.

The chain recombines TRBV6-5 with TRBJ2-5, with D possibly matching TRBD1 (6 bases). This CDR3 region has 16 residues. V was cut by 0 bases and J by 5 bases, with 16 bases left in between. Per germline, CDR1 MNHEY and CDR2 SVGAGI. CDR3 DNA sequence: TGTGCCAGCAGTTACTCAACAGGGAAGGGAGTTGAGACCCAGTACTTC. It codes for CASSYSTGKGVETQYF.

The chain employs TRBV30 and TRBJ2-1; the match to TRBD2 covers 7 bases. In germline, CDR1 is GTSNPN, CDR2 SVGIG (reference sequence). Trimming cost V 0 bases and J 3 bases; bases outside gene matches: 2. This CDR3 has 14 residues. DNA of the CDR3: TGTGCCTGGAGTGTAGCTAGCGGCTACAATGAGCAGTTCTTC. Its protein is CAWSVASGYNEQFF.

In its sample, this clone was seen once. V gene TRBV5-6 combines with J gene TRBJ2-3, with D uncertain. This CDR3 has 13 residues. The germline V and J ends were trimmed by 1 base and 6 bases, with 9 bases remaining between them. Looked up from germline, CDR1 is SGHDT and CDR2 is YYEEEE. CDR3 protein: CASSLLLSDTQYF. For the CDR3, the DNA is TGTGCCAGCAGCTTGCTTCTTTCGGATACGCAGTATTTT.

J is TRBJ2-7 and V is TRBV7-9, with no clear D. The CDR3 extends over 14 amino acids. Trimming stripped 5 bases from V and 3 bases from J, with 14 bases between. Germline V lookup: CDR1 SEHNR, CDR2 FQNEAQ (reference sequence). The CDR3 DNA reads as TGTGCCAGCAGCCAGCCGGACCGAGGCTACGAGCAGTACTTC. Its protein product is CASSQPDRGYEQYF.

The rearrangement joins TRBV9 to TRBJ1-1; D gene uncertain. This CDR3 has 13 residues. The germline CDR1 and CDR2 sequences are SGDLS and YYNGEE. The V and J ends lost 5 bases and 5 bases respectively, with 13 bases between them. CDR3 nucleotides: TGTGCCAGCAGTCGGGCAGAGCGGACTGAAGCTTTCTTT. Its translation: CASSRAERTEAFF.

V and J are TRBV9 and TRBJ2-1; the match to TRBD2 covers 7 bases. After removal of 0 bases from V and 7 bases from J, the junction contained 4 bases not matched to a gene. Germline CDR1 and CDR2: SGDLS and YYNGEE. The CDR3 sequence is 14 residues long. The CDR3 protein is CASSVGASGNEQFF. Written as DNA, the CDR3 is TGTGCCAGCAGCGTAGGGGCTAGCGGTAATGAGCAGTTCTTC.

The chain uses TRBV5-1 and TRBJ1-1; the match to TRBD1 covers 8 bases. Trimming removed 1 base from V and 5 bases from J; junction bases left unmatched: 4. The germline V gene has CDR1 SGHRS and CDR2 YFSETQ. The CDR3 contains 14 residues. In nucleotides, the CDR3 is TGCGCCAGCAGCTTGACAGGGGGTGAAACTGAAGCTTTCTTT. Its translation is CASSLTGGETEAFF.

The rearrangement joins TRBV30 to TRBJ2-7; possibly TRBD1 or TRBD2 for D (5 bases each). The germline V gene encodes CDR1 GTSNPN and CDR2 SVGIG (reference sequence). The CDR3 runs 13 residues. Trimming cost V 4 bases and J 3 bases, with 13 bases left between them. The CDR3 DNA reads as TGTGCCTGGACCAGGGACCGCTTCTACGAGCAGTACTTC. It codes for CAWTRDRFYEQYF.

The gene calls are TRBV18 and TRBJ2-3, with D unclear. With 3 bases removed from V and 1 base from J, the gap between germline ends came to 14 bases. This CDR3 is 16 amino acids long. Germline V gene lookup returns CDR1 KGHSH and CDR2 LQKENI. The CDR3 bases are TGTGCCAGCTCACCCGAGACCCTGGCGGGCACAGATACGCAGTATTTT. This encodes CASSPETLAGTDTQYF.

V and J are TRBV6-6 and TRBJ2-3; D is tentatively TRBD1 or TRBD2 (5 bases each). Germline loops: CDR1 MNHNY, CDR2 SVGAGI (reference sequence). Trimming removed 7 bases from V and 5 bases from J, with 16 bases in between. This CDR3 is built from 14 residues. The CDR3 coding sequence is TGTGCCAGCAAGGCTGAGGGGCAGGGAGATACGCAGTATTTT. Residues: CASKAEGQGDTQYF.

The V gene is TRBV2, the J gene TRBJ2-5; tentative D call: TRBD2 (5 bases). The CDR3 runs to 11 residues. CDR1 and CDR2 (germline): SNHLY, FYNNEI. Trimming removed 10 bases at V and 5 bases at J, with 11 bases between. CDR3 in DNA: TGTGCCACTTCTCGGAGGGAGACCCAGTACTTC. This codes for CATSRRETQYF.

This clone was detected only once. J is TRBJ2-7 and V is TRBV2, with 10 bases matching TRBD2. This CDR3 has 16 residues. Germline V CDR1 and CDR2: SNHLY, FYNNEI. Trimming removed 4 bases from V and 6 bases from J; junction bases left unmatched: 12. CDR3 nucleotides: TGTGCCAGCAGTGTTGGAGCGGGAGGGCCACCGGGCGAGCAGTACTTC. The encoded protein is CASSVGAGGPPGEQYF.